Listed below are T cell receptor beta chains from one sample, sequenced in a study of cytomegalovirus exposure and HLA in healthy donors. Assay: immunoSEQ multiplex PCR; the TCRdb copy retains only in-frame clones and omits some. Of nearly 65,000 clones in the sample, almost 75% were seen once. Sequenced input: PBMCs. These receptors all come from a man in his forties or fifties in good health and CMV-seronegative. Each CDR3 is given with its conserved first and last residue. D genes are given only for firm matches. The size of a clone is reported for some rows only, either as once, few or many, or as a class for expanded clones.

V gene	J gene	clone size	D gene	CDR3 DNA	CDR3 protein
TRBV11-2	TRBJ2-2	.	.	TGTGCCAGCAGCTTAGTATTGCCAAGATTAGCGAACACCGGGGAGCTGTTTTTT	CASSLVLPRLANTGELFF
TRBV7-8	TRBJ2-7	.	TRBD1	TGTGCCAGCAGCAGGGGCGCGGGACAGGGGAGCTCCTACGAGCAGTACTTC	CASSRGAGQGSSYEQYF
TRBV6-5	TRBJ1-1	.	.	TGTGCCAGCAGTTACCTTCGGGGTGGTGGAAACACTGAAGCTTTCTTT	CASSYLRGGGNTEAFF
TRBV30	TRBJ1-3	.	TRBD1	TGTGCCTGGAGGGGGACAGGGAGCTCTGGAAACACCATATATTTT	CAWRGTGSSGNTIYF
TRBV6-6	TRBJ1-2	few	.	TGTGCCAGCAGTGCCATCCGCGAGGGCCCCTATGGCTACACCTTC	CASSAIREGPYGYTF
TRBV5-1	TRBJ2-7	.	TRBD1	TGCGCCAGCTCTCCCCGGACAGGGGACGGCCTCTACGAGCAGTACTTC	CASSPRTGDGLYEQYF
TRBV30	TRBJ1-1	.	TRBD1	TGTGCCTGGAGACCTAATACAGGGGGCAGGAACACTGAAGCTTTCTTT	CAWRPNTGGRNTEAFF
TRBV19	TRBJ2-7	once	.	TGTGCCAGTAGTATGCGTAGGGGCTACGAGCAGTACTTC	CASSMRRGYEQYF
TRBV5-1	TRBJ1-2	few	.	TGCGCCAGCAGCCACGACCCAAGGGAGGGCTACACCTTC	CASSHDPREGYTF
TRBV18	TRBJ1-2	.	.	TGTGCCAGCTCACCGGGGGGGGACTATGGCTACACCTTC	CASSPGGDYGYTF
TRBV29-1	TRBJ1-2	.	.	TGCAGCGCTAGGGGGTTCTATGGCTACACCTTC	CSARGFYGYTF
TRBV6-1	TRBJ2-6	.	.	TGTGCCAGCACAGGACTCTCTGGGGCCAACGTCCTGACTTTC	CASTGLSGANVLTF
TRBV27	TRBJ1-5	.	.	TGTGCCAGCAGTTTCTTAGGGGCCGTAAATCAGCCCCAGCATTTT	CASSFLGAVNQPQHF
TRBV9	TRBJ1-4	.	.	TGTGCCAGCAGCGTTAACGGTAATGAAAAACTGTTTTTT	CASSVNGNEKLFF
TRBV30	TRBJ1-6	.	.	TGTGCCTGGAGTGGACCACCCAGAGGCGACAATTCACCCCTCCACTTT	CAWSGPPRGDNSPLHF
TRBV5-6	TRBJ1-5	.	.	TGTGCCAGCAGCTTGAGGGGAATCGGTCAGCCCCAGCATTTT	CASSLRGIGQPQHF
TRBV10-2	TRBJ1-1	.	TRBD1	TGCGCCAGCAGTCAAGCCGGGACAGCAACAATGAACACTGAAGCTTTCTTT	CASSQAGTATMNTEAFF
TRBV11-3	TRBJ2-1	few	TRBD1	TGTGCCAGCAGCTTGACAGGGGGTGAGCAGTTCTTC	CASSLTGGEQFF
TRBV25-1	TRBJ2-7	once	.	TGTGCCAGCAGTGAATATACCAGTCGCTACGAGCAGTACTTC	CASSEYTSRYEQYF
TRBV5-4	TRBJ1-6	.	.	TGTGCCAGCAGCTTGGGAGGCAGGGTGGGTTCACCCCTCCACTTT	CASSLGGRVGSPLHF